These 25 T cell receptor beta chains were sequenced from one sample in a study of post-analysis software for immune sequencing data. Unique-molecular-identifier-tagged TCR beta cDNA libraries were used. TCRdb redid the calling of the PCR reads with MiXCR, one entry per CDR3 protein. Of about 430,000 distinct CDR3 sequences listed, 30% to 45% were seen once; the top ten hold around 8%. Whole-study results and caveats: Patients showed TRBV5-6, TRBV5-1 and TRBV20-1 among a few TRBV segments more frequent than in controls.

Their antigens remain unidentified. Sequenced sample: blood. The receptors were gathered from a girl aged 2 to 10 with multiple sclerosis.

This chain joins TRBV6-5 and TRBJ1-2, with D perhaps TRBD1 (6 bases). Per germline, CDR1 MNHEY and CDR2 SVGAGI. Trimming pared 6 bases from V and 4 bases from J, leaving 18 bases between. This CDR3 has 15 residues. This chain's CDR3 is CASRTLSQGTYGYTF. The CDR3 DNA reads TGTGCCAGCAGGACCTTATCACAGGGTACCTATGGCTACACCTTC.

The chain employs TRBV20-1 and TRBJ2-1, with a weak D call TRBD1 (5 bases). The germline gives CDR1 DFQATT, CDR2 SNEGSKA (reference sequence). The V end was cut by 6 bases, the J end by 0 bases, with 15 bases between. There are 15 residues in the CDR3. The CDR3 sequence: CSAPDSVSSYNEQFF. CDR3 DNA sequence: TGCAGTGCGCCCGACAGTGTCAGCTCCTACAATGAGCAGTTCTTC.

The J gene is TRBJ1-4, the V gene TRBV3-1; D not resolved. This CDR3 is built from 18 residues. Germline V gene sequence: CDR1 LGHDT, CDR2 YNNKEL (reference sequence). Trimming shortened V by 1 base and J by 0 bases, and 15 bases separated the two germline ends. The chain's CDR3 is CASSQVDLRAATNEKLFF. In DNA form, the CDR3 reads TGTGCCAGCAGCCAAGTCGATTTAAGGGCAGCAACTAATGAAAAACTGTTTTTT.

The chain carries TRBV29-1 and TRBJ1-2, with D uncertain. The germline gives CDR1 SQVTM, CDR2 ANQGSEA. The CDR3 runs to 16 residues. With 6 bases removed from V and 3 bases from J, the gap between germline ends came to 23 bases. The CDR3 region is CSVEKEPGEWDYGYTF. CDR3 bases: TGCAGCGTGGAGAAAGAACCAGGAGAATGGGACTATGGCTACACCTTC.

The rearrangement uses TRBV10-3 and TRBJ1-1; a possible D gene is TRBD1 (6 bases). Trimming removed 4 bases at V and 4 bases at J, with 13 bases between. This CDR3 contains 14 residues. Looked up from germline, CDR1 is ENHRY and CDR2 is SYGVKD. The CDR3 here is CAISAYRVSTEAFF. CDR3 nucleotide sequence: TGTGCCATCAGTGCCTACAGGGTGAGCACTGAAGCTTTCTTT.

This clonotype was detected ten times or more. The chain is built from TRBV6-1 and TRBJ1-4; D call uncertain. V was shortened by 0 bases and J by 0 bases, with 8 bases between the two germline ends. The germline gives CDR1 MNHNS, CDR2 SASEGT. This CDR3 spans 16 amino acids. The CDR3 spells CASSEAPGPTNEKLFF. The CDR3 coding sequence is TGTGCCAGCAGTGAAGCGCCAGGTCCAACTAATGAAAAACTGTTTTTT.

This clonotype was observed a few times. The chain uses TRBV4-1 and TRBJ2-1, with 7 bases aligning to TRBD2. V lost 1 base and J lost 8; bases outside the gene matches: 8. Germline V CDR1 and CDR2: MGHRA, YSYEKL. The CDR3 has 15 amino acids. In DNA form, the CDR3 reads TGCGCCAGCAGCCAAGGATCGACTAGCTGGGATGAGCAGTTCTTC. Its translation: CASSQGSTSWDEQFF.

The J gene is TRBJ1-4, the V gene TRBV7-9; maybe TRBD1 (5 bases). The germline gives CDR1 SEHNR, CDR2 FQNEAQ (reference sequence). The V end was cut by 0 bases, the J end by 6 bases, with 11 bases between. CDR3 length equals 15 residues. Here the CDR3 DNA reads TGTGCCAGCAGCTTAGCAGGCCGGGGCGATGAAAAACTGTTTTTT. This sequence encodes CASSLAGRGDEKLFF.

The V and J genes are TRBV5-6 and TRBJ1-1, with D tentatively TRBD1 (6 bases). V was pared by 7 bases and J by 5 bases, with 12 bases between. The germline gives CDR1 SGHDT, CDR2 YYEEEE. The CDR3 spans 12 residues. This CDR3 is CASSRGNTEAFF. The CDR3, as DNA: TGTGCCAGCTCCAGGGGAAATACTGAAGCTTTCTTT.

This clonotype came up a few times. The chain couples TRBV5-6 to TRBJ1-5; a possible D gene is TRBD1 (6 bases). The CDR3 loop spans 16 amino acids. Trimming removed 4 bases from V and 1 base from J, with 15 bases in between. In germline, CDR1 is SGHDT, CDR2 YYEEEE. CDR3 protein: CASSQLQGMSNQPQHF. DNA of the CDR3: TGTGCCAGCAGCCAGTTACAGGGAATGAGCAATCAGCCCCAGCATTTT.

The sample holds a few counts of this clonotype. This sequence joins TRBV20-1 and TRBJ1-2, with D maybe TRBD1 (5 bases). Germline CDR1 and CDR2: DFQATT and SNEGSKA (reference sequence). This CDR3 region has 14 residues. Trimming removed 3 bases at V and 3 bases at J, with 14 bases between. CDR3 sequence (DNA): TGCAGTGCTAGTTGGGGCTTGGGGGACTATGGCTACACCTTC. Translated: CSASWGLGDYGYTF.

The chain uses TRBV24-1 and TRBJ2-5; the match to TRBD1 covers 9 bases. Looked up from germline, CDR1 is KGHDR and CDR2 is SFDVKD. The CDR3 consists of 15 residues. Unmatched junction bases numbered 4, after V lost 4 bases and J lost 2 bases. CDR3 bases: TGTGCCACCAGTGAGGGGGGACAGGGACAAGAGACCCAGTACTTC. Translation gives CATSEGGQGQETQYF.

This clonotype was counted between two and nine times. In nucleotides, the CDR3 is TGTGCCATCAGTCGGCGAAGGCACAATGAGCAGTTCTTC. It codes for CAISRRRHNEQFF. The V and J genes are TRBV10-3 and TRBJ2-1; D is uncertain. The CDR3 spans 13 residues. Trimming removed 5 bases from V and 5 bases from J, with 10 bases in between. Germline V lookup: CDR1 ENHRY, CDR2 SYGVKD.

The chain combines TRBV3-1 with TRBJ2-6; 9 nucleotides agree with TRBD1. The trim removed 3 bases at V and 0 bases at J, leaving 18 bases unmatched. The CDR3 has 22 residues. Germline V gene sequence: CDR1 LGHDT, CDR2 YNNKEL (reference sequence). Here the CDR3 DNA reads TGTGCCAGCAGCCATATGTCGTGGTCAGGGACAGGGCTGTTCTCTGGGGCCAACGTCCTGACTTTC. Translating it yields CASSHMSWSGTGLFSGANVLTF.

The chain recombines TRBV7-2 with TRBJ2-5; TRBD1 aligns across 7 bases. V lost 5 bases, J lost 1 base, and 10 bases stayed unmatched. The CDR3 sequence is 16 residues long. Per the germline V gene, CDR1 is SGHTA and CDR2 is FQGNSA. Here the CDR3 reads CASSPRLDRAQETQYF. The CDR3 DNA is TGTGCCAGCAGCCCCCGACTCGACAGGGCCCAAGAGACCCAGTACTTC.

V usage is TRBV18 and J usage is TRBJ1-1, with a weak D call TRBD1 (6 bases). CDR1 is KGHSH and CDR2 is LQKENI in the germline V gene. This CDR3 has 15 amino acids. The V end was cut by 3 bases, the J end by 3 bases, with 14 bases between. The CDR3 loop is CASSPILQGDTEAFF. The CDR3 region has the DNA TGTGCCAGCTCACCGATCCTACAGGGAGACACTGAAGCTTTCTTT.

The rearrangement links TRBV7-9 to TRBJ1-4; D gene ambiguous. V lost 1 base and J 3 bases, leaving 3 bases between the germline ends. The germline V gene has CDR1 SEHNR and CDR2 FQNEAQ (reference sequence). The CDR3 spans 13 residues. CDR3: CASSLGSNEKLFF. The CDR3 DNA is TGTGCCAGCAGCTTAGGATCTAATGAAAAACTGTTTTTT.

The chain employs TRBV2 and TRBJ1-2, with D unresolved. Germline CDR1 is SNHLY and CDR2 is FYNNEI. There are 13 residues in the CDR3. The germline V and J ends were trimmed by 3 bases and 2 bases, with 7 bases remaining between them. In nucleotides, the CDR3 is TGTGCCAGCAGTGATAATTCGAACTATGGCTACACCTTC. As protein: CASSDNSNYGYTF.

The chain is built from TRBV28 and TRBJ2-7, with D perhaps matching TRBD2 (6 bases). The ends were cut back, 8 bases at V and 7 bases at J, with 24 bases in the middle. This CDR3 is built from 15 residues. Germline-derived CDR1 and CDR2 are MDHEN and SYDVKM. The CDR3 spells CASRQLVSGRGEQYF. The DNA for the CDR3 is TGTGCCAGCCGCCAACTCGTTAGCGGCCGGGGTGAGCAGTACTTC.

The chain couples TRBV7-3 to TRBJ2-1; D is unresolved. V dropped 0 bases and J dropped 9 bases, with 12 bases sitting between them. The CDR3 totals 14 residues. Germline assignment: CDR1 SGHTA and CDR2 FQGTGA. CDR3 in amino acids: CASSLTAHVSEQFF. The CDR3 DNA reads as TGTGCCAGCAGCTTAACGGCCCACGTAAGTGAGCAGTTCTTC.

This clonotype was counted only a few times. The chain has TRBV5-1 and TRBJ1-2, with 7 bases matching TRBD1. The CDR3 is made up of 17 amino acids. Trimming took 1 base from V and 3 from J; bases not matched to a gene: 12. Germline CDR1 is SGHRS and CDR2 is YFSETQ. CDR3 sequence: CASSLTGQESAYYGYTF. The DNA of the CDR3 is TGCGCCAGCAGCTTGACAGGACAGGAGTCGGCCTACTATGGCTACACCTTC. The variable domain in full, with the rest retrieved from reference TRBV5-1 and TRBJ1-2, is KAGVTQTPRYLIKTRGQQVTLSCSPISGHRSVSWYQQTPGQGLQFLFEYFSETQRNKGNFPGRFSGRQFSNSRSEMNVSTLELGDSALYLCASSLTGQESAYYGYTFGSGTRLTVV.

Note on this clonotype: A junction boundary mismatches the germline segment, possibly from a read error. This chain connects TRBV10-3 to TRBJ2-1; 9 bases are a match to TRBD2. The germline CDR1 and CDR2 sequences are ENHRY and SYGVKD. The CDR3 runs to 16 residues. CDR3 loop: CAISESREGQGNKQFF. CDR3 bases: TGTGCCATCAGTGAGTCGCGGGAGGGTCAGGGCAATAAGCAGTTCTTC.

This clonotype was observed a handful of times. The chain uses TRBV6-4 and TRBJ2-3, with 9 bases that match TRBD1. CDR3 length equals 18 residues. J lost 2 bases, V lost 7 bases, and 16 bases had no gene match. The germline V gene encodes CDR1 MRHNA and CDR2 SNTAGT. The CDR3 protein is CASNQTFRDRAHTDTQYF. The CDR3 DNA follows: TGTGCCAGCAACCAAACCTTCCGGGACAGGGCACACACAGATACGCAGTATTTT.

Note on this clonotype: Since the CDR3 does not end with the conserved phenylalanine or tryptophan, this likely comes from a read error. The rearrangement joins TRBV20-1 to TRBJ1-2, with D maybe TRBD1 (5 bases). Trimming removed 3 bases at V and 7 bases at J, with 12 bases between. The CDR3 has 12 amino acids. The germline V gene encodes CDR1 DFQATT and CDR2 SNEGSKA (reference sequence). The CDR3 loop is CSASGTKGGYTC. Here the CDR3 DNA reads TGCAGTGCTAGCGGGACCAAGGGTGGCTACACCTGC.

This clonotype was observed a few times. The chain combines TRBV4-3 with TRBJ2-2, with 12 bases aligning to TRBD2. V was clipped by 4 bases and J by 1 base; unmatched bases: 10. CDR3 length: 19 residues. CDR1 and CDR2 (germline): LGHNA, YSLEER. The CDR3 loop reads CASSPRPTSGRGNTGELFF. The CDR3 DNA is TGCGCCAGCAGCCCCCGACCGACTAGCGGGAGAGGGAACACCGGGGAGCTGTTTTTT.